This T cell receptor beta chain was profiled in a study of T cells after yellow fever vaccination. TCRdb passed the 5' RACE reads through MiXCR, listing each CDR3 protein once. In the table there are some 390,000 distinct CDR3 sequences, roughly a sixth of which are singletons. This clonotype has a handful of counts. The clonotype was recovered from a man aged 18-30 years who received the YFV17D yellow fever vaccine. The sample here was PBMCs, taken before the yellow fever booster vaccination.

The CDR3 DNA is TGTGCCATCAGTGACGGCCGGGGAAGGACCGGGGAGCTGTTTTTT. It translates to CAISDGRGRTGELFF. The chain links TRBV10-3 to TRBJ2-2, with a weak D call TRBD2 (5 bases). With 3 bases removed from V and 5 bases from J, the gap between germline ends came to 13 bases. Germline CDR1 ENHRY, CDR2 SYGVKD. The CDR3 is made up of 15 amino acids.